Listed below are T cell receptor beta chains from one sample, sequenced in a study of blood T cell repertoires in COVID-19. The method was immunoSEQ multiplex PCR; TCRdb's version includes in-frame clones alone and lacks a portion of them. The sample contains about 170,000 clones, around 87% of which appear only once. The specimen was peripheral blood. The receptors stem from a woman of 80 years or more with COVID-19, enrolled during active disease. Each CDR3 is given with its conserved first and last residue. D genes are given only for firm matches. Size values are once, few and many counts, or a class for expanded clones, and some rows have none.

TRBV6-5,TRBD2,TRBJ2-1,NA,CASSWTSGGSDEQFF,TGTGCCAGCAGCTGGACTAGCGGGGGTTCGGATGAGCAGTTCTTC
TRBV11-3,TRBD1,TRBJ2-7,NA,CASSVTGVSTEQYF,TGTGCCAGCAGCGTAACAGGGGTGTCTACCGAGCAGTACTTC
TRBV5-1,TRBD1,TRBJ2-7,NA,CASSSTGERSYEQYF,TGCGCCAGCAGCAGTACAGGGGAGCGATCCTACGAGCAGTACTTC
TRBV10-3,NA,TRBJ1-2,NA,CAISDRENYGYTF,TGTGCCATCAGTGATCGAGAAAACTATGGCTACACCTTC
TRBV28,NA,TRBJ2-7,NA,CASSLAGGGFSYEQYF,TGTGCCAGCAGTTTAGCGGGTGGGGGGTTCTCCTACGAGCAGTACTTC
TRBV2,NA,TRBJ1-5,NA,CASSGGDRDQPQHF,TGTGCCAGCAGTGGGGGGGATAGGGATCAGCCCCAGCATTTT
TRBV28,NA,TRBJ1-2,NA,CASSYRSYGYTF,TGTGCCAGCAGTTACAGGTCCTATGGCTACACCTTC
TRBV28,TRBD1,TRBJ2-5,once,CASSPRGQGATETQYF,TGTGCCAGCAGCCCAAGGGGCCAGGGGGCCACAGAGACCCAGTACTTC
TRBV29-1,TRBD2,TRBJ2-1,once,CSVFTGLAGVENEQFF,TGCAGCGTTTTCACGGGACTAGCGGGAGTGGAAAATGAGCAGTTCTTC
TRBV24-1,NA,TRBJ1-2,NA,CATSDLYGYTF,TGTGCCACCAGCGACTTATATGGCTACACCTTC
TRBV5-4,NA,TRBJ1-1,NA,CASSLERGAEAFF,TGTGCCAGCAGCTTGGAAAGGGGTGCTGAAGCTTTCTTT
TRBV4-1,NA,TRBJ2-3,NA,CASSQDHLGQISTDTQYF,TGCGCCAGCAGCCAAGATCATCTAGGTCAGATAAGCACAGATACGCAGTATTTT
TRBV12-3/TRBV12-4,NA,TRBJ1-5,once,CASSLGDNQPQHF,TGTGCCAGCAGTTTGGGAGACAATCAGCCCCAGCATTTT
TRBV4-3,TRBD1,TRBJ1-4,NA,CASSQGDRVKGNEKLFF,TGCGCCAGCAGCCAAGGGGACAGGGTGAAGGGGAATGAAAAACTGTTTTTT
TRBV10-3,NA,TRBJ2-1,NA,CAISALGAGRSGEQFF,TGTGCCATCAGTGCCCTCGGCGCGGGCAGATCTGGTGAGCAGTTCTTC
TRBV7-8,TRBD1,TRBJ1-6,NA,CASRRGQGGSSPLHF,TGTGCCAGCAGAAGGGGACAGGGAGGAAGTTCACCCCTCCACTTT
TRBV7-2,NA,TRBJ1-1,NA,CASSLEGLGTEAFF,TGTGCCAGCAGCTTAGAGGGGCTTGGCACTGAAGCTTTCTTT